This T cell receptor (beta chain) was recovered during a study of T cell changes during pregnancy in multiple sclerosis. Data came from immunoSEQ multiplex PCR; TCRdb stores just in-frame clones and leaves some out. This table has about 18,000 clones, approximately 90% appearing once. The germline CDR1 and CDR2 sequences are KGHSH and LQKENI. CDR3 length: 14 residues. Trimming stripped 2 bases from V and 6 bases from J, with 11 bases between. This receptor was taken from a female donor in good health, enrolled as a control in a pregnancy study. The V and J genes are TRBV18 and TRBJ2-4; no firm D call. The specimen was CD4+ T cells from peripheral blood mononuclear cells, collected in the first trimester of pregnancy. The CDR3 is CASSPGQLGNIQYF. In nucleotides, the CDR3 is TGTGCCAGCTCACCAGGGCAGTTAGGAAACATTCAGTACTTC. Looking up the rest from reference TRBV18 and TRBJ2-4 gives the full variable domain: NAGVMQNPRHLVRRRGQEARLRCSPMKGHSHVYWYRQLPEEGLKFMVYLQKENIIDESGMPKERFSAEFPKEGPSILRIQQVVRGDSAAYFCASSPGQLGNIQYFGAGTRLSVL.